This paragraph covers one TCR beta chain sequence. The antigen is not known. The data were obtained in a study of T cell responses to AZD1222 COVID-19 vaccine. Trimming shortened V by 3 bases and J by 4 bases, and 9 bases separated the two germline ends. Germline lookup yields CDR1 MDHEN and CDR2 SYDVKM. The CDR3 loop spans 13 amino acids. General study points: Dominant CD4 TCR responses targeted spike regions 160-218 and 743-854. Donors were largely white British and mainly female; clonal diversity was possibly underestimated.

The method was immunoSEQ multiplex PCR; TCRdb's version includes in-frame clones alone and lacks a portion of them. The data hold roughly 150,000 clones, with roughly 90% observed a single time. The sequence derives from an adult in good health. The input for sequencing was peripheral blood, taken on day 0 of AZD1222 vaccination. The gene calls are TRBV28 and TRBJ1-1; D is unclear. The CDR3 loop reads CASSFGVPTEAFF. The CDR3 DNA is TGTGCCAGCAGTTTCGGGGTCCCCACTGAAGCTTTCTTT.